This T cell receptor (beta chain) is from a study of CD8 T cells in ankylosing spondylitis. The study, taken as a whole, reports: Seemingly characteristic of ankylosing spondylitis blood was a TCR beta motif consisting of fewer than 10 highly homologous variants. Disease-associated clones were CD8+ and fairly uncommon in peripheral blood.

Germline V gene lookup returns CDR1 SGHRS and CDR2 YFSETQ. The CDR3 runs 16 residues. Trimming took 4 bases from V and 4 from J; bases not matched to a gene: 11. Quantitative molecular-barcoded 5'-RACE generated the TCR beta libraries. TCRdb re-derived calls from the 5' RACE reads in MiXCR, one entry per CDR3 protein. Of about 420,000 distinct CDR3 sequences in the sample, 20% to 25% were seen once. Concerning this clonotype itself: Its target is not known.

The receptor's source is a male donor with ankylosing spondylitis. What was sequenced was blood, either unsorted or a sorted T cell fraction (not recorded which). The gene calls are TRBV5-1 and TRBJ2-1, with 7 bases lining up with TRBD2. CDR3 coding DNA: TGCGCCAGCAGCGTCTTTGGGGCGGGGGAGTACAATGAGCAGTTCTTC. This codes for CASSVFGAGEYNEQFF.